This T cell receptor (beta chain) stems from a study of shared T cell receptors in the human thymus. The CDR3 spans 16 residues. Trimming took off 1 base at V and 4 bases at J, with 17 bases between the two ends. Germline values: CDR1 SGHDN, CDR2 FVKESK. Clones were read by immunoSEQ multiplex PCR, and TCRdb kept only the in-frame ones, dropping some. This sample has a few hundred thousand clones, with approximately 95% found just once. The chain uses TRBV14 and TRBJ2-7, with D maybe TRBD2 (6 bases). This clonotype originated in a human donor. The sequencing input was thymocytes. The CDR3 here is CASSQAPETSKYEQYF. For the CDR3, the DNA is TGTGCCAGCAGCCAAGCCCCCGAGACTAGTAAATACGAGCAGTACTTC. Together with reference TRBV14 and TRBJ2-7, the CDR3 gives the full variable domain: EAGVTQFPSHSVIEKGQTVTLRCDPISGHDNLYWYRRVMGKEIKFLLHFVKESKQDESGMPNNRFLAERTGGTYSTLKVQPAELEDSGVYFCASSQAPETSKYEQYFGPGTRLTVT.